The rows below give T cell receptor beta chains drawn from one sample of a study of shared clonotypes between healthy human individuals. This table comes from immunoSEQ multiplex PCR, and its TCRdb copy is limited to in-frame clones, with some not included. This sample carries fewer than 3 million clones, 85% to 95% of them seen once, and the ten largest clones take 0.37%. Sequencing was done on a sample of naive CD4+ T cells from PBMCs. The receptor set was obtained from a young man in good health. Some clones in this sample may be carry-over from other donors' samples. Both conserved end residues are part of each CDR3. D genes are given only for firm matches. Expanded clones are given a class, and other clones once, few, many or no size at all.

d_call,clone_size,j_call,v_call,cdr3_nt,cdr3_aa
TRBD2,.,TRBJ2-5,TRBV18,TGTGCCAGCTCACCACCGCTCGGAACTAGCGGACCCCGAGACCAAGAGACCCAGTACTTC,CASSPPLGTSGPRDQETQYF
.,.,TRBJ2-5,TRBV5-4,TGTGCCAGCAGCTCCAAGACAGATTTCCAAGAGACCCAGTACTTC,CASSSKTDFQETQYF
.,.,TRBJ1-6,TRBV28,TGTGCCAGCAGTCGCCTCGGGGGGCTGGTCGATTGGCCACCCCTCCACTTT,CASSRLGGLVDWPPLHF
TRBD2,.,TRBJ2-1,TRBV9,TGTGCCAGCAGCGTAATGACTAGCGGGAGCAATGAGCAGTTCTTC,CASSVMTSGSNEQFF
TRBD1,.,TRBJ2-7,TRBV5-4,TGTGCCAGCAGCATTCGGACAGGGAAGAAAGAGCAGTACTTC,CASSIRTGKKEQYF
TRBD1,.,TRBJ1-5,TRBV5-5,TGTGCCAGCAGCTTGAGTGTGGACAGGGGTGGGCAGCCCCAGCATTTT,CASSLSVDRGGQPQHF
.,.,TRBJ1-4,TRBV6-1,TGTGCCAGCAGTGCAAGCGTGTCTGAAAAACTGTTTTTT,CASSASVSEKLFF
.,.,TRBJ1-3,TRBV18,TGTGCCAGCTCATCCTCGGCTACAGTAGACACCATATATTTT,CASSSSATVDTIYF
.,.,TRBJ1-2,TRBV6-1,TGTGCCAGCAGTGATCCTTTACTAAGATATGGCTACACCTTC,CASSDPLLRYGYTF
TRBD2,.,TRBJ2-4,TRBV28,TGTGCCACCGCGTCTGCGGGAGCATGGAACATTCAGTACTTC,CATASAGAWNIQYF
.,few,TRBJ2-2,TRBV27,TGTGCCAGCAGTTTACGCGATGCGGCCGGGGAGCTGTTTTTT,CASSLRDAAGELFF
TRBD2,few,TRBJ2-3,TRBV5-1,TGCGCCAGCAGCCCCGGACTAGCGGTTAGCACAGATACGCAGTATTTT,CASSPGLAVSTDTQYF
.,.,TRBJ1-6,TRBV27,TGTGCCAGCAGTTTAGTCCCCTTGGTCTATAATTCACCCCTCCACTTT,CASSLVPLVYNSPLHF
.,.,TRBJ1-2,TRBV11-2,TGTGCCAGCAGCTTATCCCGGGCCCCGTCCAGTGGCGGCACCTTC,CASSLSRAPSSGGTF
TRBD2,.,TRBJ2-1,TRBV29-1,TGCAGCGTCCTTAGCGGGAGCTCCTACAATGAGCAGTTCTTC,CSVLSGSSYNEQFF
.,.,TRBJ2-5,TRBV2,TGTGCCAGCAGTGTACAGGGTCAGGGGACCCAGTACTTC,CASSVQGQGTQYF
.,.,TRBJ2-1,TRBV27,TGTGCCAGCAGTCTAGGGGAGCGGACCAATGAGCAGTTCTTC,CASSLGERTNEQFF
TRBD2,.,TRBJ2-3,TRBV7-2,TGTGCCAGCAGCTTACTAGCGGGAAACCCAGATACGCAGTATTTT,CASSLLAGNPDTQYF
.,.,TRBJ2-5,TRBV5-1,TGCGCCAGCAGCTTATCCAGCGGAGAGACCCAGTACTTC,CASSLSSGETQYF
TRBD1,.,TRBJ1-2,TRBV7-2,TGTGCCAGCAGCTTAGCTACAGGGGCAAACTATGGCTACACCTTC,CASSLATGANYGYTF
.,.,TRBJ2-1,TRBV4-2,TGTGCCAGCAGCCAAGATCCCGGCTCCTTTGGGGGGTTCTTC,CASSQDPGSFGGFF
TRBD2,.,TRBJ2-7,TRBV7-9,TGTGCCAGCAGCTTAGGTGATCGGGGGGAGGGAGCTTCCTACGAGCAGTACTTC,CASSLGDRGEGASYEQYF
.,.,TRBJ1-1,TRBV15,TGTGCCACCAGCAGAGATCACGGGAAAGGCACTGAAGCTTTCTTT,CATSRDHGKGTEAFF
TRBD1,once,TRBJ1-2,TRBV5-8,TGTGCCAGCAGCAACAGGGGGCATTCGTTAGGCTACACCTTC,CASSNRGHSLGYTF
TRBD1,.,TRBJ1-3,TRBV7-2,TGTGCCAGCAGCTTAGGGACAGGGGGCTCTGGAAACACCATATATTTT,CASSLGTGGSGNTIYF
.,.,TRBJ2-5,TRBV7-2,TGTGCCAGCAGCTCACAGGGGACTACCCGATCGGAGACCCAGTACTTC,CASSSQGTTRSETQYF
TRBD2,.,TRBJ2-2,TRBV10-3,TGTGCCATCAGTAGGCGAGCGGGAGAGGCCGGGGAGCTGTTTTTT,CAISRRAGEAGELFF
.,.,TRBJ1-2,TRBV28,TGTGCAACTGTCGCTAGGCTAGGTGGCTACACCTTC,CATVARLGGYTF
.,.,TRBJ1-2,TRBV7-9,TGTGCCAGCAGCTCCAGTGGGGCCGGCTACACCTTC,CASSSSGAGYTF
.,.,TRBJ2-5,TRBV15,TGTGCCACCAGCAGCCAGGGTCAAGAGACCCAGTACTTC,CATSSQGQETQYF
TRBD2,.,TRBJ2-2,TRBV9,TGTGCCAGCAGCGCCTCTAGCGGGCCCGCGGAGCTGTTTTTT,CASSASSGPAELFF
.,.,TRBJ2-2,TRBV5-1,TGCGCCAGCAGCTTGGTGCCGGGACTTTCGAACACCGGGGAGCTGTTTTTT,CASSLVPGLSNTGELFF
.,once,TRBJ1-3,TRBV19,TGTGCCAGTAGTATCGGAGCGGCTAACTCTGGAAACACCATATATTTT,CASSIGAANSGNTIYF
.,.,TRBJ1-2,TRBV29-1,TGCAGCTCACTAGTCCCAGGGTCTGGCTACACCTTC,CSSLVPGSGYTF
.,.,TRBJ2-7,TRBV4-2,TGTGCCAGCAGCCAAGAACGAGCCTACGAGCAGTACTTC,CASSQERAYEQYF
TRBD1,.,TRBJ1-3,TRBV5-1,TGCGCCAGCAGCTCGACAGGGCCCTCTGGAAACACCATATATTTT,CASSSTGPSGNTIYF
TRBD1,.,TRBJ1-2,TRBV9,TGTGCCAGCAGCGTAGAGACGGCCCAAGGGGGCGGCTACACCTTC,CASSVETAQGGGYTF